What follows describes a single T cell receptor beta chain. Its antigen remains unknown. Individual cDNA molecules received unique molecular identifiers during library preparation. One entry per CDR3 protein, called by TCRdb with MiXCR from the 5' RACE reads. The profile shows approximately 70,000 distinct CDR3 sequences, around 11% of them singletons. This CDR3 contains 13 residues. The germline V gene has CDR1 LNHDA and CDR2 SQIVND (reference sequence). V lost 0 bases to trimming and J lost 15 bases; unmatched junction nucleotides: 8. The data were obtained in a study of early T cells in non-severe SARS-CoV-2 infection. Study-wide findings and caveats: There was a bias toward anti-spike CD8 responses in VDJdb matching, which missed private and CD4 specificities.

The chain employs TRBV19 and TRBJ2-1, with 7 bases identical to TRBD2. The sequence was collected from an adult who was a healthcare worker with PCR-confirmed SARS-CoV-2 infection or an uninfected control (not recorded which). The specimen comprised whole blood, sampled at baseline. The CDR3 nucleotides read TGTGCCAGTAGTATAGAGGGGAGGGCCGCCTGGTTCTTC. The encoded protein is CASSIEGRAAWFF. The full variable domain, completed using reference TRBV19 and TRBJ2-1, is DGGITQSPKYLFRKEGQNVTLSCEQNLNHDAMYWYRQDPGQGLRLIYYSQIVNDFQKGDIAEGYSVSREKKESFPLTVTSAQKNPTAFYLCASSIEGRAAWFFGPGTRLTVL.